What follows are 19 T cell receptor beta chains derived from one specimen sequenced in a study of shared clonotypes between healthy human individuals. Terminally differentiated effector memory CD45RA+ cells were left out of the naive CD8 fraction, which was CD45RO-negative and positively selected for CCR7. Assay: immunoSEQ multiplex PCR; the TCRdb copy retains only in-frame clones and omits some. Of about 2 million clones listed, about 95% were seen once; the top ten hold more than 0.95%. Sequenced sample: naive CD8+ T cells sorted from blood. The receptors stem from a man aged 18 to 29 in good health.

The rearrangement links TRBV29-1 to TRBJ1-2, with D possibly TRBD1 on 5 matching bases. With 3 bases removed from V and 6 bases from J, the gap between germline ends came to 8 bases. This CDR3 contains 11 residues. CDR1 is SQVTM and CDR2 is ANQGSEA in the germline V gene. CDR3 region: CSVDRENGYTF. CDR3 in DNA: TGCAGCGTTGACAGGGAGAATGGCTACACCTTC. Drawing the rest from reference TRBV29-1 and TRBJ1-2, the complete variable domain is SAVISQKPSRDICQRGTSLTIQCQVDSQVTMMFWYRQQPGQSLTLIATANQGSEATYESGFVIDKFPISRPNLTFSTLTVSNMSPEDSSIYLCSVDRENGYTFGSGTRLTVV.

The chain joins TRBV4-3 to TRBJ2-1; D unclear. Looked up from germline, CDR1 is LGHNA and CDR2 is YSLEER. This CDR3 is 15 amino acids long. The V end lost 2 bases, the J end lost 0 bases, and 8 bases lay between the germline ends. The DNA of the CDR3 is TGCGCCAGCAGCCAAAGCGTCCCCTCCTACAATGAGCAGTTCTTC. Translating it yields CASSQSVPSYNEQFF.

This chain joins TRBV4-3 and TRBJ1-2; 7 nucleotides agree with TRBD1. The CDR3 length is 15 residues. The junction had 6 bases not matched to a gene; V was cut back by 0 bases and J by 5 bases. The germline V gene has CDR1 LGHNA and CDR2 YSLEER. This chain's CDR3 is CASSQDRGSEYGYTF. The CDR3 DNA follows: TGCGCCAGCAGCCAAGACAGGGGGTCGGAGTATGGCTACACCTTC.

The chain links TRBV30 to TRBJ2-4, with TRBD1 matching 8 bases. The V segment lost 5 bases and the J segment 8 bases; nucleotides outside the gene matches: 2. CDR1 and CDR2 from the germline V gene are GTSNPN and SVGIG (reference sequence). The CDR3 is 11 residues long. The CDR3 sequence is CAWHRGDIQYF. CDR3 nucleotide sequence: TGTGCCTGGCACAGGGGGGACATTCAGTACTTC.

The rearrangement joins TRBV7-9 to TRBJ1-6; 8 nucleotides line up with TRBD1. The germline V gene has CDR1 SEHNR and CDR2 FQNEAQ (reference sequence). This CDR3 contains 17 residues. V trimming: 5 bases; J trimming: 7 bases; junction bases outside the gene matches: 13. The CDR3 here is CASSIGQGTLINSPLHF. The CDR3 DNA sequence: TGTGCCAGCAGCATCGGACAGGGAACGTTGATAAATTCACCCCTCCACTTT.

This clone was observed a single time. V is TRBV6-5 and J is TRBJ2-5; TRBD1 matches at 7 bases. Germline values: CDR1 MNHEY, CDR2 SVGAGI. Trimming took 8 bases from V and 1 from J; bases not matched to a gene: 7. The CDR3 has 14 residues. The CDR3 region is CASRDSRTQETQYF. The CDR3 DNA is TGTGCCAGCCGGGACAGCCGCACCCAAGAGACCCAGTACTTC.

The chain links TRBV27 to TRBJ1-6, with D hard to call. V was pared by 7 bases and J by 8 bases, with 12 bases between. The CDR3 runs to 13 residues. Germline V gene sequence: CDR1 MNHEY, CDR2 SMNVEV (reference sequence). The CDR3 sequence: CASKLIEDSPLHF. In nucleotides, the CDR3 is TGTGCCAGCAAGTTGATTGAGGATTCACCCCTCCACTTT.

This clone has just one count. The gene calls are TRBV27 and TRBJ2-5; TRBD2 agrees at 7 bases. V lost 6 bases and J lost 2; bases outside the gene matches: 6. The CDR3 contains 14 residues. CDR1 and CDR2 (germline): MNHEY, SMNVEV (reference sequence). The DNA for the CDR3 is TGTGCCAGCAGCCCTACTAGCGAACAAGAGACCCAGTACTTC. Its translation is CASSPTSEQETQYF.

The CDR3 region is CASSLGTSASFKNIQYF. For the CDR3, the DNA is TGCGCCAGCAGTCTTGGGACTAGCGCCTCGTTTAAAAACATTCAGTACTTC. This rearrangement joins TRBV5-1 to TRBJ2-4; the match to TRBD2 covers 10 bases. This CDR3 is built from 17 residues. The V segment lost 5 bases and the J segment 4 bases; nucleotides outside the gene matches: 12. CDR1 is SGHRS and CDR2 is YFSETQ in the germline V gene.

There are a few counts of this clone. CDR3 coding DNA: TGCGCCAGCAGCTTGGGACAGGGGGCATCCTACAATGAGCAGTTCTTC. Its protein is CASSLGQGASYNEQFF. The rearrangement uses TRBV5-1 and TRBJ2-1; 10 bases agree with TRBD1. Germline V gives CDR1 SGHRS, CDR2 YFSETQ. This CDR3 has 16 residues. Unmatched junction bases numbered 1, after V lost 0 bases and J lost 1 base. Based on the CDR3 plus reference TRBV5-1 and TRBJ2-1, the full variable domain is KAGVTQTPRYLIKTRGQQVTLSCSPISGHRSVSWYQQTPGQGLQFLFEYFSETQRNKGNFPGRFSGRQFSNSRSEMNVSTLELGDSALYLCASSLGQGASYNEQFFGPGTRLTVL.

This chain connects TRBV7-9 to TRBJ2-7; D gene ambiguous. The ends were cut back, 5 bases at V and 7 bases at J, with 15 bases in the middle. Germline assignment: CDR1 SEHNR and CDR2 FQNEAQ (reference sequence). The CDR3 is made up of 13 amino acids. The CDR3 DNA sequence: TGTGCCAGCAGCCTCGGACCGACTGGGGAGCAGTACTTC. It encodes CASSLGPTGEQYF.

As to this clone: A read error may account for a junction end that differs from germline. Distinct nucleotide sequences in the sample also encode this CDR3. This CDR3 is CASSESGPTYTGELFF. CDR3 in DNA: TGTGCCAGCAGTGAATCAGGTCCTACATACACCGGGGAGTTGTTTTTT. The gene calls are TRBV6-1 and TRBJ2-2; D is possibly TRBD2 (5 bases). There are 16 residues in the CDR3. Germline loops: CDR1 MNHNS, CDR2 SASEGT.

The chain uses TRBV30 and TRBJ1-1; D call uncertain. Trimming took 4 bases from V and 10 from J, leaving 13 bases between them. The CDR3 runs to 11 residues. Germline lookup yields CDR1 GTSNPN and CDR2 SVGIG (reference sequence). CDR3 region: CAWTEGLGAFF. CDR3 DNA: TGTGCCTGGACCGAGGGCCTGGGAGCTTTCTTT.

This sequence joins TRBV7-6 and TRBJ2-1; 7 bases agree with TRBD1. This CDR3 region has 14 residues. V lost 1 base and J lost 9; bases outside the gene matches: 6. Germline assignment: CDR1 SGHVS and CDR2 FNYEAQ. This chain's CDR3 is CASSLVSTGPEQFF. DNA for the CDR3: TGTGCCAGCAGCTTAGTTTCGACAGGGCCTGAGCAGTTCTTC.

With regard to this clone: The junction and the germline gene differ at one end; a read error may be behind it. V gene TRBV7-9 combines with J gene TRBJ2-1; D uncertain. The CDR3 is made up of 13 amino acids. Germline V gene data show CDR1 as SEHNR and CDR2 as FQNEAQ (reference sequence). CDR3 residues: CASSHPRRNEQFF. The CDR3 DNA reads as TGCGCCAGCAGCCACCCTAGAAGGAATGAGCAGTTCTTC.

This rearrangement joins TRBV11-1 to TRBJ2-7; perhaps TRBD2 as D (5 bases). V shed 6 bases and J shed 2 bases, with 11 bases lying between them. The V gene's germline CDR1 is SGHAT and CDR2 FQDESV (reference sequence). CDR3 length: 13 amino acids. The CDR3, as DNA: TGTGCCAGCAGGAGGACGGAGGCCTACGAGCAGTACTTC. It specifies CASRRTEAYEQYF.

The sample holds one count of this clone. The CDR3 loop reads CASSVTGTSGTGELFF. The CDR3 DNA follows: TGTGCCAGCAGCGTGACCGGGACTAGCGGGACCGGGGAGCTGTTTTTT. The chain joins TRBV9 to TRBJ2-2; 12 nucleotides align to TRBD2. CDR1 is SGDLS, CDR2 YYNGEE, per germline. The J segment lost 5 bases and the V segment lost 2 bases, leaving 4 bases of the junction unmatched. The CDR3 runs 16 residues.

This chain links TRBV4-1 with TRBJ2-5; 8 bases fit TRBD1. CDR3 length: 15 amino acids. Germline CDR1 reads MGHRA; CDR2 reads YSYEKL. The J segment lost 1 base and the V segment lost 3 bases, leaving 4 bases of the junction unmatched. CDR3 in DNA: TGCGCCAGCAGCCACAGGGGGCCGATCCAAGAGACCCAGTACTTC. As protein: CASSHRGPIQETQYF.

The chain uses TRBV6-4 and TRBJ2-3; D uncertain. Germline CDR1 is MRHNA and CDR2 is SNTAGT. The CDR3 is 15 residues long. Trimming took off 2 bases at V and 3 bases at J, with 12 bases between the two ends. The CDR3 DNA is TGTGCCAGCAGTGACGGGGTTAGCCAAACAGATACGCAGTATTTT. Translating it yields CASSDGVSQTDTQYF.